The rows below give T cell receptor beta chains drawn from one sample of a study of CD8 T cells in ankylosing spondylitis. TCRdb reprocessed the 5' RACE reads via MiXCR and lists one record per CDR3 protein. Among 220,000 or so distinct CDR3 sequences listed, about 10% were seen once. Sequenced: blood, either unsorted or a sorted T cell fraction (not recorded which). The receptors derive from a male donor with ankylosing spondylitis or in good health (not recorded which). CDR3s include the opening cysteine and the closing phenylalanine or tryptophan. D genes are given only for firm matches. Some rows have no size entry. The others give once, few or many, or a class for an expanded clone.

V gene	CDR3 length	J gene	clone size	D gene	CDR3 protein	CDR3 DNA
TRBV3-1	17	TRBJ2-1	few	TRBD2	CASSQFKGTSGYNEQFF	TGTGCCAGCAGCCAATTTAAAGGAACTAGCGGATACAATGAGCAGTTCTTC
TRBV9	19	TRBJ1-2	.	TRBD1	CASSVDFPKEGAPIYGYTF	TGTGCCAGCAGCGTAGATTTCCCCAAAGAGGGGGCGCCGATCTATGGCTACACCTTC
TRBV5-6	16	TRBJ2-1	.	TRBD2	CASSPSTSGQRNEQFF	TGTGCCAGCAGCCCCTCGACTAGCGGTCAACGGAATGAGCAGTTCTTC
TRBV18	15	TRBJ1-1	.	TRBD1	CASSPPGTDNTEAFF	TGTGCCAGCTCACCACCCGGGACAGATAACACTGAAGCTTTCTTT
TRBV5-1	13	TRBJ1-2	.	.	CASTLEGNYGYTF	TGCGCCAGCACCTTGGAAGGAAACTATGGCTACACCTTC
TRBV7-3	13	TRBJ2-5	few	.	CASSWGLGETQYF	TGTGCCAGCAGCTGGGGACTCGGGGAGACCCAGTACTTC
TRBV6-1	17	TRBJ1-5	many	.	CASSELDLNPSNQPQHF	TGTGCCAGCAGTGAATTGGACCTCAACCCTAGCAATCAGCCCCAGCATTTT
TRBV5-1	14	TRBJ1-2	many	.	CASSLAEGSYGYTF	TGCGCCAGCAGCTTGGCGGAAGGTAGCTATGGCTACACCTTC
TRBV12-3/TRBV12-4	15	TRBJ2-3	many	.	CASSLGRPSTDTQYF	TGTGCCAGCAGTTTAGGGAGACCCAGCACAGATACGCAGTATTTT
TRBV5-1	15	TRBJ2-7	.	.	CASSLDGTEPYEQYF	TGCGCCAGCAGCTTGGACGGGACGGAACCCTACGAGCAGTACTTC
TRBV12-3/TRBV12-4	15	TRBJ1-4	.	TRBD1	CASSRSLTGDEKLFF	TGTGCCAGCAGCCGCAGTCTGACAGGGGATGAAAAACTGTTTTTT
TRBV28	13	TRBJ1-5	.	.	CASNRAANQPQHF	TGTGCCAGCAACAGGGCGGCTAATCAGCCCCAGCATTTT
TRBV5-1	15	TRBJ1-1	few	TRBD1	CASSLWGQLNTEAFF	TGCGCCAGCAGCTTGTGGGGACAGTTGAACACTGAAGCTTTCTTT
TRBV7-2	15	TRBJ2-1	many	TRBD2	CASSQTGTSFNEQFF	TGTGCCAGCAGCCAAACCGGGACTAGCTTTAATGAGCAGTTCTTC